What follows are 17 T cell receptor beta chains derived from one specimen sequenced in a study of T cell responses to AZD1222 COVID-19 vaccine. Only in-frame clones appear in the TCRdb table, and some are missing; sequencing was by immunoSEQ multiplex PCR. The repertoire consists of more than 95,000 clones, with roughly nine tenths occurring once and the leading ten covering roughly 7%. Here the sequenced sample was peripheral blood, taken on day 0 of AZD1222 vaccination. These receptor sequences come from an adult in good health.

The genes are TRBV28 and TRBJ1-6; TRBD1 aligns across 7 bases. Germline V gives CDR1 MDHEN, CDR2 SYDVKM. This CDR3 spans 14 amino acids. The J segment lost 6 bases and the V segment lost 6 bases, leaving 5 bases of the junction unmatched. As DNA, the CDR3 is TGTGCCAGCAGCTCGGGACAGTTTAATTCACCCCTCCACTTT. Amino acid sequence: CASSSGQFNSPLHF. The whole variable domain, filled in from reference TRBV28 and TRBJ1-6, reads DVKVTQSSRYLVKRTGEKVFLECVQDMDHENMFWYRQDPGLGLRLIYFSYDVKMKEKGDIPEGYSVSREKKERFSLILESASTNQTSMYLCASSSGQFNSPLHFGNGTRLTVT.

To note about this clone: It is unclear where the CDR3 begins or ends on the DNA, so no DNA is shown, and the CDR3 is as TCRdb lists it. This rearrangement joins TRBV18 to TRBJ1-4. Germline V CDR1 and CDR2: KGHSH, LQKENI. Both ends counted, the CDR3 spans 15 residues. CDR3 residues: CASSPRRAGDEKLFF.

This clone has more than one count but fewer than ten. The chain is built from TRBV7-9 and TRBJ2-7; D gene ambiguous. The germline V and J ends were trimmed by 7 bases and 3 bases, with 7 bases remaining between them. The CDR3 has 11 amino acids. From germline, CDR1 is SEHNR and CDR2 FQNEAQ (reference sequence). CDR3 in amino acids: CASTNNYEQYF. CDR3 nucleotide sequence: TGTGCCAGCACCAACAACTACGAGCAGTACTTC.

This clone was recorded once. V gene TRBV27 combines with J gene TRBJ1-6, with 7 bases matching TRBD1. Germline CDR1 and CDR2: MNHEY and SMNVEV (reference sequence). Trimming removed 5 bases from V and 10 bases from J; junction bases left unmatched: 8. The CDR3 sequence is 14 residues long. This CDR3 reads CASSLRGSGSPLHF. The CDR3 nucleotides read TGTGCCAGCAGTCTCAGGGGGTCAGGCTCACCCCTCCACTTT.

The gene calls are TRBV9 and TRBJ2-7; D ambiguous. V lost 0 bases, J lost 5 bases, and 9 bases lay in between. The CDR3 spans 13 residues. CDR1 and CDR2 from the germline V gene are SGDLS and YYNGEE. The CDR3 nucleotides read TGTGCCAGCAGCGTAGGACTGCTGGACGAGCAGTACTTC. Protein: CASSVGLLDEQYF.

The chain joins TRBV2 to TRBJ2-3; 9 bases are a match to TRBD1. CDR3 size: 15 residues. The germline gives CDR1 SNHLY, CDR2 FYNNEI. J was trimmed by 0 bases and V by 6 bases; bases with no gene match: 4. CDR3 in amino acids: CASRAGTGSTDTQYF. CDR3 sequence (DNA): TGTGCCAGCAGGGCCGGGACAGGGAGCACAGATACGCAGTATTTT.

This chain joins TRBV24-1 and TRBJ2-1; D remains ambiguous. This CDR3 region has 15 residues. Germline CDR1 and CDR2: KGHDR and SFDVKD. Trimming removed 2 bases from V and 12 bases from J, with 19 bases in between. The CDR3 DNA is TGTGCCACCAGTGATTACGGTGCCGCTACAATGAGGCAGTTCTTC. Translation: CATSDYGAATMRQFF.

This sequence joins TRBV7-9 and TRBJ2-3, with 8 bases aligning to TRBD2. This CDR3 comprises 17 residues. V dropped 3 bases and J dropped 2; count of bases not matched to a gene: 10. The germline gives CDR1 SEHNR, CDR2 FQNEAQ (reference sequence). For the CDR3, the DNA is TGTGCCAGCAGCTTGGAACGGGAGGGCCCTCCCACAGATACGCAGTATTTT. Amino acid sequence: CASSLEREGPPTDTQYF.

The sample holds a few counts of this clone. CDR3 sequence (DNA): TGTGCCAGCAGCCAAGGAAGTTCGGGGGATGGCTACACCTTC. Protein product: CASSQGSSGDGYTF. The chain recombines TRBV4-2 with TRBJ1-2; D might be TRBD1 (5 bases). Germline V gene lookup returns CDR1 LGHNA and CDR2 YNFKEQ. V lost 1 base, J lost 6 bases, and 12 bases lay in between. This CDR3 comprises 14 residues.

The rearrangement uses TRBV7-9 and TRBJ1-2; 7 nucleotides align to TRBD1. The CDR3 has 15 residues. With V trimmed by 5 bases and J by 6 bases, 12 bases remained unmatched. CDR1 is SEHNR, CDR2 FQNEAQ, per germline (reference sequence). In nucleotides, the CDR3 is TGTGCCAGCAGCCAACAGGGGACGGGCCTGGATGGCTACACCTTC. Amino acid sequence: CASSQQGTGLDGYTF.

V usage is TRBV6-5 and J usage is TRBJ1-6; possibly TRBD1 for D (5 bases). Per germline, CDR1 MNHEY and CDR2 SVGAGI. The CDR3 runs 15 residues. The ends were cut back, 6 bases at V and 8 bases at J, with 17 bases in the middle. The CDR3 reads CASRPTGRRDSPLHF. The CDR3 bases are TGTGCCAGCAGACCGACGGGACGGCGAGATTCACCCCTCCACTTT.

CDR3 coding DNA: TGCAGCGTCCCCGAGTTGATCGGCTACACCTTC. It translates to CSVPELIGYTF. The chain recombines TRBV29-1 with TRBJ1-2; D is unresolved. The CDR3 contains 11 residues. Trimming left V 6 bases short and J 8 bases short, with 13 bases between. The germline V gene encodes CDR1 SQVTM and CDR2 ANQGSEA.

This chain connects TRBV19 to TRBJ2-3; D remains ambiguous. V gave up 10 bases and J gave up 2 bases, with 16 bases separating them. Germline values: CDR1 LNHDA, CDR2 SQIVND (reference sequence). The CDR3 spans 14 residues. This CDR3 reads CATTVRVSTDTQYF. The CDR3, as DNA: TGTGCCACTACCGTAAGAGTATCCACAGATACGCAGTATTTT.

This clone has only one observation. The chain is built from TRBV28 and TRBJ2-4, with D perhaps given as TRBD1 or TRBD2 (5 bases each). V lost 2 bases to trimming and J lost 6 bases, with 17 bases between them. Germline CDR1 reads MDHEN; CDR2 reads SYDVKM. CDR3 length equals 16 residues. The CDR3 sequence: CASSLSGGALGNIQYF. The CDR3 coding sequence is TGTGCCAGCAGTTTAAGCGGTGGGGCTCTTGGAAACATTCAGTACTTC.

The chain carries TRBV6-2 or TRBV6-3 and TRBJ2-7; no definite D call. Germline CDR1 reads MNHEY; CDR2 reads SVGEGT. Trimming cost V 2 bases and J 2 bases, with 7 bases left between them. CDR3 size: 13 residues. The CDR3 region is CASSYSRTYEQYF. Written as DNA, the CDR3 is TGTGCCAGCAGTTACAGTCGGACCTACGAGCAGTACTTC.

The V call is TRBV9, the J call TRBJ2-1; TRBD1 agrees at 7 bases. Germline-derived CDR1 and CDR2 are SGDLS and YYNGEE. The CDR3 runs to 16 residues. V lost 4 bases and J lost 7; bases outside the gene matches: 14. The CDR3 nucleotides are TGTGCCAGCAGCCCACAGGGGTCCTTCCAAGGTAATGAGCAGTTCTTC. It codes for CASSPQGSFQGNEQFF. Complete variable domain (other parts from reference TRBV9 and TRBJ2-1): DSGVTQTPKHLITATGQRVTLRCSPRSGDLSVYWYQQSLDQGLQFLIQYYNGEERAKGNILERFSAQQFPDLHSELNLSSLELGDSALYFCASSPQGSFQGNEQFFGPGTRLTVL.

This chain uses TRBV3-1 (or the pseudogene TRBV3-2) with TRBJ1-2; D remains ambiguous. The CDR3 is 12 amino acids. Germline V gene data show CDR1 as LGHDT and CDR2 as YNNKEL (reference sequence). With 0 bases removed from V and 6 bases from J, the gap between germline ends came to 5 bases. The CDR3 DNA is TGTGCCAGCAGCCAAGATAAGGATGGCTACACCTTC. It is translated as CASSQDKDGYTF.